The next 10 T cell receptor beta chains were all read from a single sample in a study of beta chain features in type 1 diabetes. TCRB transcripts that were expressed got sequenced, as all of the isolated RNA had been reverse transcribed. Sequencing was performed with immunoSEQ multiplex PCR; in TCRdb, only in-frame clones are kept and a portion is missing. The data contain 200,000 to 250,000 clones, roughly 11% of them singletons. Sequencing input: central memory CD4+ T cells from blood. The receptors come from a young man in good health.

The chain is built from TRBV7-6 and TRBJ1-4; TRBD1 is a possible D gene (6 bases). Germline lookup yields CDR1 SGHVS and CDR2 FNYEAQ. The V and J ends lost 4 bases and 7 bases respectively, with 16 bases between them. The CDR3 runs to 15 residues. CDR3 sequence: CASSSAGGLGEKLFF. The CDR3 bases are TGTGCCAGCAGCTCTGCTGGGGGGCTGGGTGAAAAACTGTTTTTT. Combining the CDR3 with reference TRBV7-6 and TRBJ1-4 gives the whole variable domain GAGVSQSPRYKVTKRGQDVALRCDPISGHVSLYWYRQALGQGPEFLTYFNYEAQQDKSGLPNDRFSAERPEGSISTLTIQRTEQRDSAMYRCASSSAGGLGEKLFFGSGTQLSVL.

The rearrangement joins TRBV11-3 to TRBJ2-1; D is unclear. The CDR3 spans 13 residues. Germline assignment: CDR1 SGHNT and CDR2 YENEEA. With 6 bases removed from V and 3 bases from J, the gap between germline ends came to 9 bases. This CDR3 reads CASSPLNYNEQFF. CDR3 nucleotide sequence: TGTGCCAGCAGTCCGTTGAACTACAATGAGCAGTTCTTC.

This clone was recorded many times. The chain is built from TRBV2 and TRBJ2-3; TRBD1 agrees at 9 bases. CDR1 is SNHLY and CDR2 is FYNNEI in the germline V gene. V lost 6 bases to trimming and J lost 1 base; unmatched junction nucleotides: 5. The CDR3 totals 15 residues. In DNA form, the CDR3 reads TGTGCCAGCAGCCTCCGGGACAGGGGCACAGATACGCAGTATTTT. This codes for CASSLRDRGTDTQYF. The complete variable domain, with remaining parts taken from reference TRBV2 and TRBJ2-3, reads EPEVTQTPSHQVTQMGQEVILRCVPISNHLYFYWYRQILGQKVEFLVSFYNNEISEKSEIFDDQFSVERPDGSNFTLKIRSTKLEDSAMYFCASSLRDRGTDTQYFGPGTRLTVL.

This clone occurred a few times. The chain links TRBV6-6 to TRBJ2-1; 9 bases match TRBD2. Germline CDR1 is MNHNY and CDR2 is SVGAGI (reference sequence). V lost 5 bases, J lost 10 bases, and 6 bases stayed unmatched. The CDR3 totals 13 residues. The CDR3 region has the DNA TGTGCCAGCAGTCTCGGACTAGCGAGGGAGCAGTTCTTC. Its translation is CASSLGLAREQFF.

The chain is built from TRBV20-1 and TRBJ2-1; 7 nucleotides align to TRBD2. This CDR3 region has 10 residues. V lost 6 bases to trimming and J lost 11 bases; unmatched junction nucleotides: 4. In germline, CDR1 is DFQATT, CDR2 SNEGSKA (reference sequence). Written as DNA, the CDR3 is TGCAGTGCCGCCGGGACTAAGCAGTTCTTC. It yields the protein CSAAGTKQFF.

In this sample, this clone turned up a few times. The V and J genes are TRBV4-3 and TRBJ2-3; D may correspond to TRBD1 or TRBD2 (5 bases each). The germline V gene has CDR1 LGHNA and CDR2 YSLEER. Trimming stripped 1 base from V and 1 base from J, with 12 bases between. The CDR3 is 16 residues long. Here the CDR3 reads CASSQGLLGGTDTQYF. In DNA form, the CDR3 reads TGCGCCAGCAGCCAAGGGCTGTTGGGGGGCACAGATACGCAGTATTTT.

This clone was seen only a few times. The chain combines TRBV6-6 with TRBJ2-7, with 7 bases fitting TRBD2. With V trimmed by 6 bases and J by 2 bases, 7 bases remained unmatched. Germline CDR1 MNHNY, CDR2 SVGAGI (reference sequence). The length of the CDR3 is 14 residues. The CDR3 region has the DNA TGTGCCAGCAGCCGACTAGCCGACGCCTACGAGCAGTACTTC. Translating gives CASSRLADAYEQYF.

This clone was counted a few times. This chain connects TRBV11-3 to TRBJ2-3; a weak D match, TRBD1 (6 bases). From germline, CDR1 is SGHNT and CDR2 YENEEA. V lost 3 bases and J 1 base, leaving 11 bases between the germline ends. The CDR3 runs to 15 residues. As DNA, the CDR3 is TGTGCCAGCAGCTTTGGCGCAGGGGGCACAGATACGCAGTATTTT. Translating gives CASSFGAGGTDTQYF.

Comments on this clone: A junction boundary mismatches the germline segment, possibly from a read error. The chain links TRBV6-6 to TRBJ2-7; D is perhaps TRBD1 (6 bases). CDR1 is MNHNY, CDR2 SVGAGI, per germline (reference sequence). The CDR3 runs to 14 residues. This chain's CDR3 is CAISEEQGLYEQYF. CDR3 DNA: TGTGCCATCAGTGAGGAACAGGGCCTCTACGAGCAGTACTTC.

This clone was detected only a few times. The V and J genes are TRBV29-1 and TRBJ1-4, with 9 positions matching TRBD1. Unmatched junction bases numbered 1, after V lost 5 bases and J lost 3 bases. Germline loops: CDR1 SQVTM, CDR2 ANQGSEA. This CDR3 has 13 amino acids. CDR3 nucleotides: TGCAGCGTTAGACAGGGGGCTAATGAAAAACTGTTTTTT. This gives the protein CSVRQGANEKLFF. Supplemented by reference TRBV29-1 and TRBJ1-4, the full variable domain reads SAVISQKPSRDICQRGTSLTIQCQVDSQVTMMFWYRQQPGQSLTLIATANQGSEATYESGFVIDKFPISRPNLTFSTLTVSNMSPEDSSIYLCSVRQGANEKLFFGSGTQLSVL.